This T cell receptor (beta chain) was profiled in a study of T cell responses to AZD1222 COVID-19 vaccine. Clones were sequenced by immunoSEQ multiplex PCR, and TCRdb holds only the in-frame ones, with some missing. The data show some 150,000 clones, around 89% seen once. This clone was recorded only once. Germline CDR1 reads SEHNR; CDR2 reads FQNEAQ (reference sequence). The CDR3 contains 14 residues. Trimming cost V 3 bases and J 0 bases, with 8 bases left between them. The V gene is TRBV7-9, the J gene TRBJ1-1; the D is unclear. The source material was peripheral blood, sampled on day 0 of AZD1222 vaccination. This sequence originates from an adult in good health. CDR3 amino acids: CASSFDNMNTEAFF. CDR3 nucleotides: TGTGCCAGCAGCTTTGACAACATGAACACTGAAGCTTTCTTT.